This T cell receptor beta chain was identified during a study of T cell changes during pregnancy in multiple sclerosis. The CDR3 totals 17 residues. J gave up 2 bases and V 0 bases, and 6 bases lay outside the gene matches. CDR1 is SGHNT and CDR2 is YYREEE in the germline V gene (reference sequence). The method was immunoSEQ multiplex PCR; TCRdb's version includes in-frame clones alone and lacks a portion of them. The table shows some 44,000 clones, with 92% occurring only once. The receptor was isolated from a female donor with multiple sclerosis, enrolled in a pregnancy study. V is TRBV5-4 and J is TRBJ2-3, with 10 bases identical to TRBD2. The sample was CD4+ T cells from peripheral blood mononuclear cells, taken in the third trimester of pregnancy. The CDR3 bases are TGTGCCAGCAGCTTGGATAGACTAGCGGGCCTCACAGATACGCAGTATTTT. This translates into CASSLDRLAGLTDTQYF.